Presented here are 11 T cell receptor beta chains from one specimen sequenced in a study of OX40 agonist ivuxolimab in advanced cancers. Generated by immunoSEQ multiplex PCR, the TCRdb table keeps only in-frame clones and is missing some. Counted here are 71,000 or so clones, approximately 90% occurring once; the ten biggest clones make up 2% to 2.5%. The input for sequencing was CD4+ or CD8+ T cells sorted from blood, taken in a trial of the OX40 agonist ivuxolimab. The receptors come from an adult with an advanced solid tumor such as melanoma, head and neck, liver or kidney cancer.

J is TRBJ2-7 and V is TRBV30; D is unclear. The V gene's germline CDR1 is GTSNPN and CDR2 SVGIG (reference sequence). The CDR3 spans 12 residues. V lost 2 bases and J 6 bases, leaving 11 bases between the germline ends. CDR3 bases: TGTGCCTGGAGTACCGGCCCCGGCGAGCAGTACTTC. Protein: CAWSTGPGEQYF.

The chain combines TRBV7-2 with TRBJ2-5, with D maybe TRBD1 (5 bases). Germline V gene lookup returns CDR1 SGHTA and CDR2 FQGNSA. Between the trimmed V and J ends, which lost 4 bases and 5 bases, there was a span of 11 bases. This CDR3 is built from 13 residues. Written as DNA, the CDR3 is TGTGCCAGCAGCTACAGGTTTGGGGAGACCCAGTACTTC. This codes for CASSYRFGETQYF. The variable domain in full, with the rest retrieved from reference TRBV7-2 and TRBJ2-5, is GAGVSQSPSNKVTEKGKDVELRCDPISGHTALYWYRQSLGQGLEFLIYFQGNSAPDKSGLPSDRFSAERTGGSVSTLTIQRTQQEDSAVYLCASSYRFGETQYFGPGTRLLVL.

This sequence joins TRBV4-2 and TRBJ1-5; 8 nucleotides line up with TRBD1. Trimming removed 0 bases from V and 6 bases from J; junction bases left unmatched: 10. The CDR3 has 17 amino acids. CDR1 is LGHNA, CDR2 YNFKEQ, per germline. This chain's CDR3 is CASSQDPQTGVGQPQHF. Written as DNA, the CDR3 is TGTGCCAGCAGCCAAGATCCCCAGACAGGGGTAGGTCAGCCCCAGCATTTT.

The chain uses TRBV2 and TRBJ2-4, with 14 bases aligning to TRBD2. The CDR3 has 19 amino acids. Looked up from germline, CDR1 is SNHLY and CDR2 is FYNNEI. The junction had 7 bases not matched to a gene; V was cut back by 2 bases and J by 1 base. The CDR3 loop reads CASSEPRLAGGVAKNIQYF. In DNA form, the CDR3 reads TGTGCCAGCAGTGAACCCCGACTAGCGGGAGGGGTTGCCAAAAACATTCAGTACTTC.

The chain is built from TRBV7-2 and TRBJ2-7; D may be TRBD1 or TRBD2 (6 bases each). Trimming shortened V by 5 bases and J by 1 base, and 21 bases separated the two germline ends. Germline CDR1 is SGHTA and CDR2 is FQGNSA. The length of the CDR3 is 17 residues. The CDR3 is CASSQALGGLHSYEQYF. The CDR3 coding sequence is TGTGCCAGCAGCCAAGCCTTGGGGGGCCTTCATTCCTACGAGCAGTACTTC.

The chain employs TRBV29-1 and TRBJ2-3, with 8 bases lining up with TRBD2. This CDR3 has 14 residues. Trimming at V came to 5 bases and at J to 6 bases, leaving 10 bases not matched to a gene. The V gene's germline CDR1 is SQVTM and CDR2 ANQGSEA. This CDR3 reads CSVTQAGARDTQYF. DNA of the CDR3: TGCAGCGTTACTCAAGCGGGAGCCAGGGATACGCAGTATTTT.

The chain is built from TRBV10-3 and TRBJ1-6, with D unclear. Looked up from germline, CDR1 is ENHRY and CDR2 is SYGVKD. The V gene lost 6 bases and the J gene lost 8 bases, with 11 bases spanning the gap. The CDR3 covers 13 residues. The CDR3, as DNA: TGTGCCATCAGAGACAAAGCGGATTCACCCCTCCACTTT. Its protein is CAIRDKADSPLHF.

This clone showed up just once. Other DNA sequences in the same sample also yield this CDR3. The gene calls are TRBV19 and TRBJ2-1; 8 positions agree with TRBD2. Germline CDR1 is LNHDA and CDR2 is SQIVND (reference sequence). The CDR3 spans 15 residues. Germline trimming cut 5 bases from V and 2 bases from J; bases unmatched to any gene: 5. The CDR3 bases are TGTGCCAGTAGTCTGCTAGCGGGTACCTACAATGAGCAGTTCTTC. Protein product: CASSLLAGTYNEQFF.

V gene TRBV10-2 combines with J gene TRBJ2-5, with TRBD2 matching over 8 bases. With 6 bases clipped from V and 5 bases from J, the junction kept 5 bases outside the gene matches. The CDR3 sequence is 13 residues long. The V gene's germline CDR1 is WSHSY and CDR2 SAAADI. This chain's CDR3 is CASSGGAWETQYF. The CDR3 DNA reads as TGCGCCAGCAGCGGGGGGGCCTGGGAGACCCAGTACTTC.

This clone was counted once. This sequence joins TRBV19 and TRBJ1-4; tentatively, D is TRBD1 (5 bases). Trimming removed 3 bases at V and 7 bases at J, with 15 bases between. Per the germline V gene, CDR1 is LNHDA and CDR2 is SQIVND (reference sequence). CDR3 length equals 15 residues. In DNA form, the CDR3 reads TGTGCCAGTAGTATCGCACAGGTCGACGGTGAAAAACTGTTTTTT. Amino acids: CASSIAQVDGEKLFF.

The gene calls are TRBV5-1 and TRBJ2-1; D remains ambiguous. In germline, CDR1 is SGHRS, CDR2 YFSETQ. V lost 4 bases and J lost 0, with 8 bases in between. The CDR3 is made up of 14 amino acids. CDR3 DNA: TGCGCCAGCAGCCTCCTGAGCTCCTACAATGAGCAGTTCTTC. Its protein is CASSLLSSYNEQFF.